This TCR beta chain is drawn from a study of T cell changes during pregnancy in multiple sclerosis. The data were produced by immunoSEQ multiplex PCR, yet TCRdb's version contains in-frame clones alone and is incomplete. The table records some 16,000 clones, about 83% of them present only once. Germline assignment: CDR1 SGDLS and CDR2 YYNGEE. V was cut by 4 bases and J by 5 bases, with 16 bases left in between. CDR3 length: 14 residues. The receptor comes from a female donor in good health, enrolled as a control in a pregnancy study. The rearrangement links TRBV9 to TRBJ2-7, with a tentative D call TRBD1 (5 bases). The sequences come from CD8+ T cells from peripheral blood mononuclear cells, collected after pregnancy. The CDR3 DNA follows: TGTGCCAGCAGCCGCAGCGACAGTCCCCACGAGCAGTACTTC. Protein sequence: CASSRSDSPHEQYF.